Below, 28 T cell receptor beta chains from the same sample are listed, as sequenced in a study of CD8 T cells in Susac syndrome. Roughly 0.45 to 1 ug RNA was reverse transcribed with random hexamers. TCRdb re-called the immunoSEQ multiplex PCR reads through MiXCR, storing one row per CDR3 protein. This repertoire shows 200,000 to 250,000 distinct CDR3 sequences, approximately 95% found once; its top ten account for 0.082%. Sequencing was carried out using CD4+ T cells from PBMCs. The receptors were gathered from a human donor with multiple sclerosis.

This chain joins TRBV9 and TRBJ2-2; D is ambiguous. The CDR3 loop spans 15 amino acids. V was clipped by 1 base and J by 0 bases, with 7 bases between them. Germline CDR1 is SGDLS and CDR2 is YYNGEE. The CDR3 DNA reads TGTGCCAGCAGCGTACGCCATTCGAACACCGGGGAGCTGTTTTTT. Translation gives CASSVRHSNTGELFF.

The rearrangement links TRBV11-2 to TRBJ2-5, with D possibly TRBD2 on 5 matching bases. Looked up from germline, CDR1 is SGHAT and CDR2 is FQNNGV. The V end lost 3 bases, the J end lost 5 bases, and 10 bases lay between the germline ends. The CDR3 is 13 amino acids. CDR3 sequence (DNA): TGTGCCAGCAGCTTCGGGGAGCGGGAGACCCAGTACTTC. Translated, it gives CASSFGERETQYF.

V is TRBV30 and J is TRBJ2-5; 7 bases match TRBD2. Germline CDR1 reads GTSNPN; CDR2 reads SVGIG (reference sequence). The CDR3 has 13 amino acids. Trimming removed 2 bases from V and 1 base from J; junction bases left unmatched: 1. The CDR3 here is CAWSWGGQETQYF. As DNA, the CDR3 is TGTGCCTGGAGTTGGGGGGGCCAAGAGACCCAGTACTTC. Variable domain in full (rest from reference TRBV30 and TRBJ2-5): SQTIHQWPATLVQPVGSPLSLECTVEGTSNPNLYWYRQAAGRGLQLLFYSVGIGQISSEVPQNLSASRPQDRQFILSSKKLLLSDSGFYLCAWSWGGQETQYFGPGTRLLVL.

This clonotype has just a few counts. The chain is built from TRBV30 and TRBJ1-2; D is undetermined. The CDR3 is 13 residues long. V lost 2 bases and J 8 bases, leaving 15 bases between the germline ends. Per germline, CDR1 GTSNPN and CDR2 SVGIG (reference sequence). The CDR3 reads CAWSTPGTSGYTF. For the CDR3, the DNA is TGTGCCTGGAGTACGCCGGGCACCTCCGGCTACACCTTC.

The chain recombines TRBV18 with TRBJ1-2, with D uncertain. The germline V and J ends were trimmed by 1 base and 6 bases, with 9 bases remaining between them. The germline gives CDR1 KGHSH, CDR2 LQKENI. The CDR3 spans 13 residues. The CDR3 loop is CASSPLTSDGYTF. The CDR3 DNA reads TGTGCCAGCTCACCACTAACTTCAGATGGCTACACCTTC.

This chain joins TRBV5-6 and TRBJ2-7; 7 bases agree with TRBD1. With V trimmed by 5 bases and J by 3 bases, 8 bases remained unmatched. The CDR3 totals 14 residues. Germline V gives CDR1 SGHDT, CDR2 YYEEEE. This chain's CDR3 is CASRKIDRDYEQYV. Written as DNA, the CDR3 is TGTGCCAGCAGGAAAATAGACAGGGACTACGAGCAGTACGTC.

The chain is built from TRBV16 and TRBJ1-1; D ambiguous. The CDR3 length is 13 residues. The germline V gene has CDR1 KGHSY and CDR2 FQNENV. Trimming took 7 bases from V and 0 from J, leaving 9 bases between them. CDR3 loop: CASNILVNTEAFF. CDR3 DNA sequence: TGTGCCAGCAATATATTAGTGAACACTGAAGCTTTCTTT. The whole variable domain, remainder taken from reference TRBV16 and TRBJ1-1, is GEEVAQTPKHLVRGEGQKAKLYCAPIKGHSYVFWYQQVLKNEFKFLISFQNENVFDETGMPKERFSAKCLPNSPCSLEIQATKLEDSAVYFCASNILVNTEAFFGQGTRLTVV.

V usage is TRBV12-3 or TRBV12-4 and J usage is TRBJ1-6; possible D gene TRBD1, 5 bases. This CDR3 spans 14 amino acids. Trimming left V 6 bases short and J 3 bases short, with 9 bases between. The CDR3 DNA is TGTGCCAGCAGAGAGGGGCGCTATAATTCACCCCTCCACTTT. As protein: CASREGRYNSPLHF.

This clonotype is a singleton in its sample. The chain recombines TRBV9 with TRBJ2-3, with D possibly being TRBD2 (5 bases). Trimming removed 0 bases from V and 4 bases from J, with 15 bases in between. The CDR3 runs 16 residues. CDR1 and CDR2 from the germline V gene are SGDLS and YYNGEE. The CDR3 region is CASSVAGSMRADTQYF. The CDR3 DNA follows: TGTGCCAGCAGCGTAGCCGGCTCCATGCGGGCAGATACGCAGTATTTT.

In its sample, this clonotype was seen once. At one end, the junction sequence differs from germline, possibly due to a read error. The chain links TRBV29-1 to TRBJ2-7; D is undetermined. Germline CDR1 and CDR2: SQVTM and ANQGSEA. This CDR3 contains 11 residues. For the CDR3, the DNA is TGCAGCGTTGAAGTTGGCTCCATACCCCACTTC. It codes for CSVEVGSIPHF.

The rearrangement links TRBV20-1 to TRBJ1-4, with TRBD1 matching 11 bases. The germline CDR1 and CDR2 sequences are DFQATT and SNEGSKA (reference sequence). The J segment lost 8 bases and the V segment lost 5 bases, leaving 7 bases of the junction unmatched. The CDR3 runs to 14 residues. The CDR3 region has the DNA TGCAGTGCTCAGCCCGGGACAGGGGGGGAAAAACTGTTTTTT. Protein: CSAQPGTGGEKLFF.

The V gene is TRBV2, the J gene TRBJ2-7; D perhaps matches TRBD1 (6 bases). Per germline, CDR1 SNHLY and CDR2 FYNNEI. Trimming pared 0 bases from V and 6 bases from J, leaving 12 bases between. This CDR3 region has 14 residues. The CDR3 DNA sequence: TGTGCCAGCAGTGAAGCGAGGACAGAGGCCGAGCAGTACTTC. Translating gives CASSEARTEAEQYF.

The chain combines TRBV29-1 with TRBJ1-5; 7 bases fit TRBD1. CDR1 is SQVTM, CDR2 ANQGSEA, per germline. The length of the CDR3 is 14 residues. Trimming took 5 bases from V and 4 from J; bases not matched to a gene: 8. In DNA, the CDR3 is TGCAGCGTTCTTGGGGACAGCCAAAATCAGCCCCAGCATTTT. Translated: CSVLGDSQNQPQHF.

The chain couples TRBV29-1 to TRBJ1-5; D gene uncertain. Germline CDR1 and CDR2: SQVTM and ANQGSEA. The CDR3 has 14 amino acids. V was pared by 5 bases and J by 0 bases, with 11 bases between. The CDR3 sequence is CSVTAQDSNQPQHF. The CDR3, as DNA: TGCAGCGTTACGGCGCAGGATAGCAATCAGCCCCAGCATTTT. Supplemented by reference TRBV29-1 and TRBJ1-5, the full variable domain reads SAVISQKPSRDICQRGTSLTIQCQVDSQVTMMFWYRQQPGQSLTLIATANQGSEATYESGFVIDKFPISRPNLTFSTLTVSNMSPEDSSIYLCSVTAQDSNQPQHFGDGTRLSIL.

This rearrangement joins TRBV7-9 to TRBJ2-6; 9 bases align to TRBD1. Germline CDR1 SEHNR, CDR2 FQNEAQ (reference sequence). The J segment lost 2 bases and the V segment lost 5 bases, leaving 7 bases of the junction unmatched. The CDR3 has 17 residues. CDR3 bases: TGTGCCAGCAGCCCCGGGACAGGGATGGCTGGGGCCAACGTCCTGACTTTC. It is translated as CASSPGTGMAGANVLTF.

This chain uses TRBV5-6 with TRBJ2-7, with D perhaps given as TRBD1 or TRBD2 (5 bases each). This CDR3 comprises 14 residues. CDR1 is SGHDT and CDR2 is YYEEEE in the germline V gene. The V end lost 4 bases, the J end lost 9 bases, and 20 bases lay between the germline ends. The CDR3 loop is CASSLGTAPGGQYF. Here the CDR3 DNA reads TGTGCCAGCAGCCTGGGGACGGCGCCTGGGGGGCAGTACTTC.

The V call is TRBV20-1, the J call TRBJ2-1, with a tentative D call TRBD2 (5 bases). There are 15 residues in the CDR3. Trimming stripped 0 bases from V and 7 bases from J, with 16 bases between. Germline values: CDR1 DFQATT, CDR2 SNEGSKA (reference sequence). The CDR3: CSARDRRGVGNEQFF. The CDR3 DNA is TGCAGTGCTAGAGATAGACGGGGAGTGGGGAATGAGCAGTTCTTC.

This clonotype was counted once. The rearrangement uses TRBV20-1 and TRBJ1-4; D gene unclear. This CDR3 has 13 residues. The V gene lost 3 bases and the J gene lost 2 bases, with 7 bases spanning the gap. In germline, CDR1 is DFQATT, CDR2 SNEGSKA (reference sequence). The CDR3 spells CSARLQTNEKLFF. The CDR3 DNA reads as TGCAGTGCTAGGTTACAGACTAATGAAAAACTGTTTTTT.

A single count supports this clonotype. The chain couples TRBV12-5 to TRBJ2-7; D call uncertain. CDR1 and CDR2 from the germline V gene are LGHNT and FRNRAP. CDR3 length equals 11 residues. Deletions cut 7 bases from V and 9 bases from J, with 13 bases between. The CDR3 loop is CASALGLGQYF. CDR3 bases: TGTGCTAGTGCCTTAGGGTTGGGGCAGTACTTC.

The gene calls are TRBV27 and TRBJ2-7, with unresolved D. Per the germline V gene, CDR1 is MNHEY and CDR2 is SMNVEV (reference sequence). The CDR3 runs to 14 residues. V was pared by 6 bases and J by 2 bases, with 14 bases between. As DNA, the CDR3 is TGTGCCAGCAGCCCCCGTTCTGTGGCCTACGAGCAGTACTTC. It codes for CASSPRSVAYEQYF.

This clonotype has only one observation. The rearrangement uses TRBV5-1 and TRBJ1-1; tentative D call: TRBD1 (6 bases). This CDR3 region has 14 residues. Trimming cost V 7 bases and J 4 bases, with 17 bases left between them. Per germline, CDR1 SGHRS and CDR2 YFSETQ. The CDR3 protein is CASRLGGSSTEAFF. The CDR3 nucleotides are TGCGCCAGCCGACTCGGGGGCTCGAGCACTGAAGCTTTCTTT. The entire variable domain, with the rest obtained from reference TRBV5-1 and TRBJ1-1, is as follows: KAGVTQTPRYLIKTRGQQVTLSCSPISGHRSVSWYQQTPGQGLQFLFEYFSETQRNKGNFPGRFSGRQFSNSRSEMNVSTLELGDSALYLCASRLGGSSTEAFFGQGTRLTVV.

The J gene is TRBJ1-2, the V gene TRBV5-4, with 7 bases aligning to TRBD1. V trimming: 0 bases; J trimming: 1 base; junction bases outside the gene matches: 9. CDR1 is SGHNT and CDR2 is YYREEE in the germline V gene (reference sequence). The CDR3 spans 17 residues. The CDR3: CASSLAQGTDFNYGYTF. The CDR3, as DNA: TGTGCCAGCAGCTTGGCGCAGGGGACAGACTTTAACTATGGCTACACCTTC.

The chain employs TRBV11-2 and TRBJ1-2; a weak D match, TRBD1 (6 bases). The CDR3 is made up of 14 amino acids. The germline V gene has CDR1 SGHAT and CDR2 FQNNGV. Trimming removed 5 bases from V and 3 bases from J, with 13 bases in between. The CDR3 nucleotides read TGTGCCAGCAGCCTGGGGGCGAGTGACTATGGCTACACCTTC. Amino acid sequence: CASSLGASDYGYTF.

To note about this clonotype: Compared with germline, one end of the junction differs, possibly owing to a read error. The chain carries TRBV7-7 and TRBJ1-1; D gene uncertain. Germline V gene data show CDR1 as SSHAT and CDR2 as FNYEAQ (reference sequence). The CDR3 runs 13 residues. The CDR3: CASSSRQDTEAFF. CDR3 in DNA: TGTGCTAGCAGCTCCCGACAAGACACTGAAGCTTTCTTT.

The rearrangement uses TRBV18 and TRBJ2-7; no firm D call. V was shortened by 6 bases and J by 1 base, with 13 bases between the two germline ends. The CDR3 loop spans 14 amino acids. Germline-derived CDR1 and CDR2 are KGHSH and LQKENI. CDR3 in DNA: TGTGCCAGCTCTTTCGATACTCTGTCCTACGAGCAGTACGTC. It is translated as CASSFDTLSYEQYV.

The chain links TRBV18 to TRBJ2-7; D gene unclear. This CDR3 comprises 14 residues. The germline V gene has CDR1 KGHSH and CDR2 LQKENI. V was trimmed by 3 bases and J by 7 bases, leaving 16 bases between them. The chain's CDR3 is CASSPMDPAEEQYF. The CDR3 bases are TGTGCCAGCTCACCGATGGACCCGGCGGAGGAGCAGTACTTC.

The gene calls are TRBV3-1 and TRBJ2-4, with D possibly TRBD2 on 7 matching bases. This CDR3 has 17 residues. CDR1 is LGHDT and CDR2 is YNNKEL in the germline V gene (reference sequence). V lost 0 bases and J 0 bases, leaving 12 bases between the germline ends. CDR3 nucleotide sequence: TGTGCCAGCAGCCAAGATCTGGGGGGGCTAGCCAAAAACATTCAGTACTTC. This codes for CASSQDLGGLAKNIQYF. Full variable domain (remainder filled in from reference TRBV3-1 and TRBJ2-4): DTAVSQTPKYLVTQMGNDKSIKCEQNLGHDTMYWYKQDSKKFLKIMFSYNNKELIINETVPNRFSPKSPDKAHLNLHINSLELGDSAVYFCASSQDLGGLAKNIQYFGAGTRLSVL.

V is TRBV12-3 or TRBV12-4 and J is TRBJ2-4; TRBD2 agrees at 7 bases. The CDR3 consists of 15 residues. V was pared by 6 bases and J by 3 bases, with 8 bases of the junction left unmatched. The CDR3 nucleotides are TGTGCCAGCAGGGCCGTTCGGGGGGACAAAAACATTCAGTACTTC. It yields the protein CASRAVRGDKNIQYF.